These 17 T cell receptor beta chains share one sample of origin, sequenced in a study of a mutant IDH1 vaccine in newly diagnosed glioma. The data were produced by immunoSEQ multiplex PCR, yet TCRdb's version contains in-frame clones alone and is incomplete. The data contain about 34,000 clones, around 80% of them singletons. The time point was: baseline, week 1 (first vaccination visit). Treatment described: pre-vaccination baseline after standard-of-care therapy. Here the sequenced sample was peripheral blood mononuclear cells (PBMCs), taken from a glioma patient treated with radiotherapy, temozolomide or both. These TCRs come from a man in his fifties or sixties with glioma. Some clones in this sample may be carry-over from other donors' samples.

The chain has TRBV9 and TRBJ2-5; no clear D. Germline values: CDR1 SGDLS, CDR2 YYNGEE. The CDR3 loop spans 14 amino acids. V lost 0 bases, J lost 0 bases, and 6 bases lay in between. In nucleotides, the CDR3 is TGTGCCAGCAGCGTAGCTGGCTACCAAGAGACCCAGTACTTC. Translating it yields CASSVAGYQETQYF.

The chain is built from TRBV30 and TRBJ1-1; D is perhaps TRBD1 (5 bases). Trimming stripped 3 bases from V and 4 bases from J, with 12 bases between. Germline lookup yields CDR1 GTSNPN and CDR2 SVGIG (reference sequence). The CDR3 has 13 residues. In DNA, the CDR3 is TGTGCCTGGAGAGGCAGCGGGGGCACTGAAGCTTTCTTT. It translates to CAWRGSGGTEAFF.

V is TRBV7-8 and J is TRBJ2-7, with D hard to call. Germline V gene sequence: CDR1 SGHVS, CDR2 FQNEAQ. V was shortened by 3 bases and J by 2 bases, with 8 bases between the two germline ends. The CDR3 has 13 residues. CDR3 in DNA: TGTGCCAGCAGCTTCCTCGTCACCTACGAGCAGTACTTC. Translation gives CASSFLVTYEQYF.

The table lists this clone with a few counts. This chain connects TRBV2 to TRBJ1-1, with D possibly matching TRBD1 (5 bases). V lost 2 bases to trimming and J lost 8 bases, with 6 bases between them. CDR1 SNHLY and CDR2 FYNNEI come from the germline V gene. There are 11 residues in the CDR3. This CDR3 is CASSERGEAFF. The CDR3 DNA is TGTGCCAGCAGTGAACGGGGGGAAGCTTTCTTT.

V and J are TRBV6-6 and TRBJ2-3; TRBD2 agrees at 7 bases. CDR1 is MNHNY, CDR2 SVGAGI, per germline (reference sequence). CDR3 length equals 14 residues. V shed 4 bases and J 6 bases; nucleotides not matched to a gene: 7. The DNA for the CDR3 is TGTGCCAGCAGTTCGGGCGGGAGTATTGATACGCAGTATTTT. Its translation: CASSSGGSIDTQYF.

The chain is built from TRBV5-6 and TRBJ2-5; 9 bases fit TRBD1. V gave up 0 bases and J gave up 7 bases; unmatched junction bases: 7. CDR3 size: 15 residues. CDR1 and CDR2 from the germline V gene are SGHDT and YYEEEE. CDR3: CASSLEGQGGGTQYF. The CDR3 DNA follows: TGTGCCAGCAGCTTGGAGGGACAGGGCGGGGGGACCCAGTACTTC.

The chain joins TRBV30 to TRBJ2-7; 7 bases agree with TRBD2. The CDR3 is 14 residues long. Germline assignment: CDR1 GTSNPN and CDR2 SVGIG (reference sequence). The ends lost 2 bases at V and 2 bases at J; junction bases unmatched: 6. The CDR3 DNA reads TGTGCCTGGAGTTGGGGGGGAGAGACCTACGAGCAGTACTTC. It is translated as CAWSWGGETYEQYF.

This clone showed up just a few times. This chain joins TRBV5-1 and TRBJ2-2; 11 bases are shared with TRBD2. The CDR3 runs 16 residues. The V gene's germline CDR1 is SGHRS and CDR2 YFSETQ. The V and J ends lost 0 bases and 5 bases, in that order; junction bases with no gene match: 3. The CDR3 here is CASSLVAGGPTGELFF. CDR3 nucleotides: TGCGCCAGCAGCTTGGTAGCGGGGGGGCCAACCGGGGAGCTGTTTTTT.

The V and J genes are TRBV5-1 and TRBJ2-7, with a possible D match to TRBD2 (6 bases). V lost 2 bases to trimming and J lost 2 bases, with 11 bases between them. Germline loops: CDR1 SGHRS, CDR2 YFSETQ. The CDR3 extends over 14 amino acids. Here the CDR3 reads CASSFLEGPYEQYF. In DNA, the CDR3 is TGCGCCAGCAGCTTTTTGGAGGGCCCCTACGAGCAGTACTTC.

The CDR3 DNA reads as TGTGCCAGCAGCCAGTTGCGCCTAAACACCGGGGAGCTGTTTTTT. The encoded protein is CASSQLRLNTGELFF. The chain joins TRBV14 to TRBJ2-2, with D unclear. Trimming removed 3 bases at V and 2 bases at J, with 10 bases between. From germline, CDR1 is SGHDN and CDR2 FVKESK. The CDR3 extends over 15 amino acids.

The chain has TRBV14 and TRBJ2-5; D gene ambiguous. With 1 base removed from V and 4 bases from J, the gap between germline ends came to 10 bases. CDR1 is SGHDN, CDR2 FVKESK, per germline. The CDR3 runs to 14 residues. CDR3 residues: CASSQVSSGETQYF. The CDR3 DNA sequence: TGTGCCAGCAGCCAAGTTAGTTCGGGAGAGACCCAGTACTTC.

The chain employs TRBV29-1 and TRBJ1-5; TRBD1 might be the D (5 bases). The length of the CDR3 is 14 residues. V was trimmed by 7 bases and J by 0 bases, leaving 13 bases between them. Looked up from germline, CDR1 is SQVTM and CDR2 is ANQGSEA. This CDR3 reads CSATPGDSNQPQHF. CDR3 in DNA: TGCAGCGCTACACCGGGGGATAGCAATCAGCCCCAGCATTTT. The variable domain in full, with the rest retrieved from reference TRBV29-1 and TRBJ1-5, is SAVISQKPSRDICQRGTSLTIQCQVDSQVTMMFWYRQQPGQSLTLIATANQGSEATYESGFVIDKFPISRPNLTFSTLTVSNMSPEDSSIYLCSATPGDSNQPQHFGDGTRLSIL.

The chain uses TRBV13 and TRBJ2-3, with TRBD2 matching 11 bases. With V trimmed by 4 bases and J by 4 bases, 10 bases remained unmatched. The CDR3 has 17 residues. The germline V gene has CDR1 PRHDT and CDR2 FYEKMQ (reference sequence). As DNA, the CDR3 is TGTGCCAGCAGCTCAATGGTAGCGGGGGGGCTGGCAGATACGCAGTATTTT. This sequence encodes CASSSMVAGGLADTQYF. Variable domain in full (rest from reference TRBV13 and TRBJ2-3): AAGVIQSPRHLIKEKRETATLKCYPIPRHDTVYWYQQGPGQDPQFLISFYEKMQSDKGSIPDRFSAQQFSDYHSELNMSSLELGDSALYFCASSSMVAGGLADTQYFGPGTRLTVL.

This sequence joins TRBV6-1 and TRBJ1-1; the D is unclear. There are 14 residues in the CDR3. The germline V and J ends were trimmed by 2 bases and 3 bases, with 10 bases remaining between them. Germline loops: CDR1 MNHNS, CDR2 SASEGT. The CDR3 loop is CASSELEEDTEAFF. In DNA form, the CDR3 reads TGTGCCAGCAGTGAACTGGAGGAGGACACTGAAGCTTTCTTT.

The chain uses TRBV6-5 and TRBJ1-2; the D gene is possibly TRBD1 (6 bases). This CDR3 has 14 amino acids. The germline V and J ends were trimmed by 6 bases and 0 bases, with 11 bases remaining between them. Germline V gene data show CDR1 as MNHEY and CDR2 as SVGAGI. DNA for the CDR3: TGTGCCAGCAGACAGGGATTGACTAACTATGGCTACACCTTC. Translation gives CASRQGLTNYGYTF.

The V gene is TRBV5-1, the J gene TRBJ2-5; TRBD2 matches 13 bases. CDR1 and CDR2 from the germline V gene are SGHRS and YFSETQ. The CDR3 sequence is 18 residues long. The V and J ends lost 4 bases and 2 bases, in that order; junction bases with no gene match: 11. The CDR3 DNA reads TGCGCCAGCAGCGGAAGACTAGCGGGAGGCCTTAAACAAGAGACCCAGTACTTC. It is translated as CASSGRLAGGLKQETQYF.

Here the CDR3 reads CSVVAGPQGAGQPQHF. The CDR3 bases are TGCAGCGTTGTTGCGGGTCCCCAGGGGGCGGGTCAGCCCCAGCATTTT. The rearrangement joins TRBV29-1 to TRBJ1-5; 8 bases line up with TRBD1. The J segment lost 6 bases and the V segment lost 4 bases, leaving 14 bases of the junction unmatched. The CDR3 has 16 amino acids. Per the germline V gene, CDR1 is SQVTM and CDR2 is ANQGSEA.